The rows below give T cell receptor beta chains drawn from one sample of a study of T cells after somatic rescue of genetic block. Only in-frame clones appear in the TCRdb table, and some are missing; sequencing was by immunoSEQ multiplex PCR. Of roughly 15,000 clones listed, approximately 70% are singletons. The sequenced sample was peripheral blood mononuclear cells (PBMCs). All receptors derive from a boy aged 5-17 years. Both conserved end residues are part of each CDR3. The D gene is left open where the match is weak. Size is omitted from some rows. Given values are once, few, many or a class for expanded clones.

TRBJ1-1	-	TRBV18	-	TGTGCCAGCTCACCTCCGACTTTGCCTGAAGCTTTCTTT	CASSPPTLPEAFF
TRBJ1-1	-	TRBV7-3	-	TGTGCCAGCAGCTTAACGGGGGGAACTGAAGCTTTCTTT	CASSLTGGTEAFF
TRBJ2-4	TRBD1	TRBV6-6	-	TGTGCCAGCAGCACTACCCTCAGGGGGGCCAAAAACATTCAGTACTTC	CASSTTLRGAKNIQYF
TRBJ2-1	TRBD1	TRBV6-5	-	TGTGCCAGCAGAAACGGACAGGGAAGATTCAATGAGCAGTTCTTC	CASRNGQGRFNEQFF
TRBJ2-6	-	TRBV11-2	-	TGTGCCAGCAGCTTAGGGGCCACCCTTAAGACTGGGGCCAACGTCCTGACTTTC	CASSLGATLKTGANVLTF
TRBJ1-1	TRBD1	TRBV5-1	-	TGCGCCAGCAGCCCTGCACAGGGGGGGACTGAAGCTTTCTTT	CASSPAQGGTEAFF
TRBJ1-6	-	TRBV11-2	-	TGTGCCAGCAGCTTTACTCCCTCTAATTCACCCCTCCACTTT	CASSFTPSNSPLHF
TRBJ2-7	-	TRBV21-1	-	TGTGCCAGCAGCAAATGGGAGGGTAGCTCCTACGAGCAGTACTTC	CASSKWEGSSYEQYF
TRBJ1-1	TRBD1	TRBV6-5	few	TGTGCCAGCAGTCCCCGGGACAGTTTGAACACTGAAGCTTTCTTT	CASSPRDSLNTEAFF
TRBJ2-7	TRBD1	TRBV9	-	TGTGCCAGCAGCTCCGGGACAGGGGTCTACGAGCAGTACTTC	CASSSGTGVYEQYF
TRBJ2-1	-	TRBV6-1	-	TGTGCCAGCAGTGTGGGGGTCCCCAATGAGCAGTTCTTC	CASSVGVPNEQFF
TRBJ2-2	-	TRBV9	-	TGTGCCAGCAGTTTCCAGGACACCGGGGAGCTGTTTTTT	CASSFQDTGELFF
TRBJ2-7	-	TRBV21-1	once	TGTGCCAGCAGCAAAGTCCCGCTAGCGGGAGAGACCTACGAGCAGTACTTC	CASSKVPLAGETYEQYF
TRBJ1-6	-	TRBV18	-	TGTGCCAGCTCACCACCGAGGACAGATAATTCACCCCTCCACTTT	CASSPPRTDNSPLHF
TRBJ1-4	-	TRBV7-9	-	TGTGCCAGCAGCTTCCGAGCCGTTAATGAAAAACTGTTTTTT	CASSFRAVNEKLFF
TRBJ1-1	-	TRBV30	-	TGTGCCTGGATATTAAGATACAACACTGAAGCTTTCTTT	CAWILRYNTEAFF
TRBJ2-1	-	TRBV7-9	once	TGTGCCAGCAGCTTTACCGGGACCGCCCCGTTCAATGAGCAGTTCTTC	CASSFTGTAPFNEQFF
TRBJ2-5	TRBD2	TRBV18	-	TGTGCCAGCTCACCACCGTTTTGGACTAGCGGGGGGGAGACCCAGTACTTC	CASSPPFWTSGGETQYF
TRBJ2-7	TRBD2	TRBV6-5	-	TGTGCCAGCAGACGCGGGACTAGCGGGCCCTACGGGCAGTACTTC	CASRRGTSGPYGQYF
TRBJ1-5	-	TRBV19	-	TGTGCCAGTAGTATAACTGCGAGAAGCAATCAGCCCCAGCATTTT	CASSITARSNQPQHF
TRBJ2-7	-	TRBV14	-	TGTGCCAGCAGCCCATACAGGGCCTACGAGCAGTACTTC	CASSPYRAYEQYF
TRBJ2-1	-	TRBV2	few	TGTGCCAGCAGTGACAGAATCCGCAATGAGCAGTTCTTC	CASSDRIRNEQFF
TRBJ2-3	-	TRBV30	-	TGTGCCTGGAGTGTACGAGCAGATACGCAGTATTTT	CAWSVRADTQYF
TRBJ1-5	-	TRBV4-1	-	TGCGCCAGCAGCCGAATCGGTGGGTTAGATCAGCCCCAGCATTTT	CASSRIGGLDQPQHF
TRBJ2-1	-	TRBV6-1	-	TGTGCCAGCAGGCCAGGACTGAATGAGCAGTTCTTC	CASRPGLNEQFF
TRBJ1-2	-	TRBV18	-	TGTGCCAGCTCACCTTTATACAGGGATCAGAATGGCTACACCTTC	CASSPLYRDQNGYTF
TRBJ2-1	TRBD2	TRBV18	-	TGTGCCAGCTACCCGGGACTAGCTGACAATGAGCAGTTCTTC	CASYPGLADNEQFF
TRBJ2-5	-	TRBV6-1	-	TGTGCCAGCAGTCCCCGAATGTGGCAAGAGACCCAGTACTTC	CASSPRMWQETQYF
TRBJ2-5	TRBD2	TRBV7-9	-	TGTGCCAGCAGCTTAGGGGGACTAGCGACGGAGACCCAGTACTTC	CASSLGGLATETQYF
TRBJ2-3	TRBD2	TRBV18	-	TGTGCCAGCTCACCACCTAGCGGGAGCACAGATACGCAGTATTTT	CASSPPSGSTDTQYF
TRBJ2-7	-	TRBV2	-	TGTGCCAGCAGCGTAGAGATAGATTGGGAGTACTTC	CASSVEIDWEYF
TRBJ2-3	TRBD1	TRBV5-1	-	TGCGCCAGCAGCCTGTATCGACAGGGCGGCACAGATACGCAGTATTTT	CASSLYRQGGTDTQYF
TRBJ1-5	-	TRBV18	-	TGTGCCAGCTCACCTAGCGCTAATCAGCCCCAGCATTTT	CASSPSANQPQHF
TRBJ2-5	-	TRBV5-1	-	TGCGCCAGCAGCTTGGCGAGGGACTCCCGAAAGACCCAGTACTTC	CASSLARDSRKTQYF
TRBJ2-3	-	TRBV4-2	-	TGTGCCAGCAGCCAAGTTGATCACAGGTCCACAGGGGATACGCAGTATTTT	CASSQVDHRSTGDTQYF
TRBJ2-5	TRBD2	TRBV7-7	-	TGTGCCAGCAGCTTTGGGACTAGCCGTGAGACCCAGTACTTC	CASSFGTSRETQYF
TRBJ1-2	-	TRBV6-5	-	TGTGCCAGCAGTGCCTCGTGGGTTGTAAAAGGCTACACCTTC	CASSASWVVKGYTF
TRBJ1-5	TRBD1	TRBV4-2	few	TGTGCCAGCAGCCAAGATGGGACAGAGCTCCAGCCCCAGCATTTT	CASSQDGTELQPQHF
TRBJ2-4	TRBD1	TRBV7-9	-	TGTGCCAGCAGCTTAGGGACAGGGGGAGACACCAAAAACATTCAGTACTTC	CASSLGTGGDTKNIQYF
TRBJ2-3	-	TRBV5-4	-	TGTGCCAGCAGCTTCAAACTAGCCGCTAGCACAGATACGCAGTATTTT	CASSFKLAASTDTQYF
TRBJ1-3	-	TRBV19	once	TGTGCCAGTATTCTGAACAGGGATAAGGGTGGAAACACCATATATTTT	CASILNRDKGGNTIYF
TRBJ2-7	-	TRBV7-9	-	TGTGCCAGCAGCCCCGTGATATCCACATACGAGCAGTACTTC	CASSPVISTYEQYF
TRBJ2-4	TRBD1	TRBV11-2	-	TGTGCCAGCAGTCACGACAGGGGGCACAAAAACATTCAGTACTTC	CASSHDRGHKNIQYF
TRBJ1-5	-	TRBV19	-	TGTGCCAGTACCGTGGAGGGGAGTGTAGGCAATCAGCCCCAGCATTTT	CASTVEGSVGNQPQHF
TRBJ2-7	-	TRBV30	-	TGTGCCTGGAGTTTTTCAGGGAGAGAGCAGTACTTC	CAWSFSGREQYF
TRBJ2-3	-	TRBV29-1	-	TGCAGCGTTGAACCCCCAGGGCGGGCAGATACGCAGTATTTT	CSVEPPGRADTQYF
TRBJ2-5	-	TRBV6-1	-	TGTGCCAGCGGTTGGGGCTCCCCCGGGGAGACCCAGTACTTC	CASGWGSPGETQYF
TRBJ2-6	TRBD1	TRBV6-6	-	TGTGCCAGCAGGCGGACAGGGACCGGGGCCAACGTCCTGACTTTC	CASRRTGTGANVLTF
TRBJ1-5	-	TRBV28	-	TGTGCCAGCTCCTGGGCACCCAATCAGCCCCAGCATTTT	CASSWAPNQPQHF
TRBJ2-1	-	TRBV10-3	-	TGTGCCATCAGTGAGTCGGGGGCCCGCAATGAGCAGTTCTTC	CAISESGARNEQFF
TRBJ1-4	-	TRBV18	-	TGTGCCAGCGCATACAGGGATGAAAAACTGTTTTTT	CASAYRDEKLFF
TRBJ2-7	TRBD2	TRBV7-2	-	TGTGCCAGCAGCTTAGGTCGTCTAGCGGGAGGGTACGAGCAGTACTTC	CASSLGRLAGGYEQYF